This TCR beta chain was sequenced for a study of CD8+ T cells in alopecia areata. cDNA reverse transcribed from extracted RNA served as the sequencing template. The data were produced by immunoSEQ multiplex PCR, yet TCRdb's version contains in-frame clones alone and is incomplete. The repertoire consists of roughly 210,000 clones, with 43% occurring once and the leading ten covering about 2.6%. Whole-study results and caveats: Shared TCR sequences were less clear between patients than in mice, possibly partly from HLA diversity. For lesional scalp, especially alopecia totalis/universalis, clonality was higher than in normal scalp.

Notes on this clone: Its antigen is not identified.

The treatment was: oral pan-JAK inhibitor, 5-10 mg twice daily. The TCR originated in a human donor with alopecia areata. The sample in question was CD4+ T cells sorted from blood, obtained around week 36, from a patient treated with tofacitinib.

CDR3 sequence (DNA): TGTGCCAGCAGTGCCTCGGTGGCGAGCACCGGGGAGCTGTTTTTT. Translation: CASSASVASTGELFF. The chain links TRBV2 to TRBJ2-2, with unresolved D. CDR3 size: 15 residues. Trimming pared 4 bases from V and 4 bases from J, leaving 13 bases between. Germline V gene sequence: CDR1 SNHLY, CDR2 FYNNEI. The full variable domain, with the rest looked up from reference TRBV2 and TRBJ2-2, is EPEVTQTPSHQVTQMGQEVILRCVPISNHLYFYWYRQILGQKVEFLVSFYNNEISEKSEIFDDQFSVERPDGSNFTLKIRSTKLEDSAMYFCASSASVASTGELFFGEGSRLTVL.